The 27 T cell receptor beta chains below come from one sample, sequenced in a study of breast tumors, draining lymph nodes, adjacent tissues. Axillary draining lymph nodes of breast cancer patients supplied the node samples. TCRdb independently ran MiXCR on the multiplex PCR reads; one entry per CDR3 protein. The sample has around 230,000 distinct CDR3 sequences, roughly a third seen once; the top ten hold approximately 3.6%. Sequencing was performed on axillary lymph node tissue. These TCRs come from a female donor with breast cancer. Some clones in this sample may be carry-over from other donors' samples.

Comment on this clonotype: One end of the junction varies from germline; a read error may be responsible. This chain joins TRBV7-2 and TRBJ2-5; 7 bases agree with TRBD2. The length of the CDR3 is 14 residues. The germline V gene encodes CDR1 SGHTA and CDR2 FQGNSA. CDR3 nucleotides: TGCGCCAGCAGCCAAGGACTAGGGGCGGGGACCCAGTACTTC. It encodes CASSQGLGAGTQYF.

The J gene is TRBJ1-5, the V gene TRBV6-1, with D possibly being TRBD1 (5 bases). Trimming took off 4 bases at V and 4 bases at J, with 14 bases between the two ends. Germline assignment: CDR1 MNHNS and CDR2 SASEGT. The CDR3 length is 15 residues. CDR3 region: CASSGEQAANQPQHF. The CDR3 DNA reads TGTGCCAGCAGTGGTGAACAGGCGGCAAATCAGCCCCAGCATTTT.

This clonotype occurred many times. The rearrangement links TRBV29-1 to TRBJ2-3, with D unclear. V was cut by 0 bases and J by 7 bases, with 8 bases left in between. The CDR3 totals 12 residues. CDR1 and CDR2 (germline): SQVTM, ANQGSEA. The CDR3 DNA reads TGCAGCGTTGAAGATACAAGGAATACGCAGTATTTT. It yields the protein CSVEDTRNTQYF.

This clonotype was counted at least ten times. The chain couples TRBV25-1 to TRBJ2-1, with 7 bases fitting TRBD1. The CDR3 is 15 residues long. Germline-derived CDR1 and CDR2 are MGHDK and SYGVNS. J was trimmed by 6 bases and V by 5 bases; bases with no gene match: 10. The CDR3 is CASSLDRPRSNEQFF. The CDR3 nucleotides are TGTGCCAGCAGTCTGGACAGGCCGAGGAGCAATGAGCAGTTCTTC.

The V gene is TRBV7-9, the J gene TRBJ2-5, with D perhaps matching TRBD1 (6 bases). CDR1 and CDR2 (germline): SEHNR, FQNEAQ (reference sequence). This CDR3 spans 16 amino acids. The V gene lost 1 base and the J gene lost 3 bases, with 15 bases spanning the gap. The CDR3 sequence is CASSLDRAAGEETQYF. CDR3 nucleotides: TGTGCCAGCAGCTTAGACAGGGCCGCTGGCGAAGAGACCCAGTACTTC.

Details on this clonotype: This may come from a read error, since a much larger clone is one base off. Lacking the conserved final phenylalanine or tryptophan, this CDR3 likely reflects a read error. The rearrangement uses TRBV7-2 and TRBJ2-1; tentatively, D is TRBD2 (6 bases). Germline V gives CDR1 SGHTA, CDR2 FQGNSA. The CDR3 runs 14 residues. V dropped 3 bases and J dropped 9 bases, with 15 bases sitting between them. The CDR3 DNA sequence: TGTGCCAGCAGCTTCGGGGCGGGAAGGAGTGAGCAGTTCCTC. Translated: CASSFGAGRSEQFL.

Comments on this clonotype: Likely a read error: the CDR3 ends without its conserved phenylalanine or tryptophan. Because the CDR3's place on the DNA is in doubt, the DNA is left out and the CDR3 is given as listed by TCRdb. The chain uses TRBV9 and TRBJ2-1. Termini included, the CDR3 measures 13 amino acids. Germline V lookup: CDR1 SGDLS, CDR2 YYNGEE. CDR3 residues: CASSVGFGNEQTL.

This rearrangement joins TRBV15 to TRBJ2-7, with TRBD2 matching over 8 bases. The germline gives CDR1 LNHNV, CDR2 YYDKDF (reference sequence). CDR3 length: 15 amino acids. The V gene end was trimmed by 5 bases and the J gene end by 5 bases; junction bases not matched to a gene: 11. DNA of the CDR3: TGTGCCACCAGCTCACCACTAGCGGTAAAAAACGAGCAGTACTTC. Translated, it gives CATSSPLAVKNEQYF.

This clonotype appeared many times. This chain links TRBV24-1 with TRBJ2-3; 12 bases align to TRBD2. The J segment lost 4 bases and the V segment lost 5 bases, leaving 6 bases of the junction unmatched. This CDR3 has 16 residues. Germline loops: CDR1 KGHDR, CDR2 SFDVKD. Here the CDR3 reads CATSVAGLAGSDTQYF. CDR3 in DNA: TGTGCCACCAGTGTCGCGGGACTAGCGGGCTCAGATACGCAGTATTTT.

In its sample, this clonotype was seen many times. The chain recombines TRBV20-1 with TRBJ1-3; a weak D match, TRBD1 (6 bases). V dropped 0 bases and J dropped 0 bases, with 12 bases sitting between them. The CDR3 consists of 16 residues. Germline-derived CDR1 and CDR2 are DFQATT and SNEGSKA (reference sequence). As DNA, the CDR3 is TGCAGTGCTAGAGACTCCAGGGGAACCTCTGGAAACACCATATATTTT. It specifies CSARDSRGTSGNTIYF.

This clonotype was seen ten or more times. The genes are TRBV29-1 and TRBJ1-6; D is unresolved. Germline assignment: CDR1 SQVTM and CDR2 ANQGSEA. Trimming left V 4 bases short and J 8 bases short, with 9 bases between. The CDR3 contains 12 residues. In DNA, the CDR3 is TGCAGCGTTGGGGAGCAGGATTCACCCCTCCACTTT. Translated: CSVGEQDSPLHF. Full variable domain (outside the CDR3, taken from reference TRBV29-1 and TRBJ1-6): SAVISQKPSRDICQRGTSLTIQCQVDSQVTMMFWYRQQPGQSLTLIATANQGSEATYESGFVIDKFPISRPNLTFSTLTVSNMSPEDSSIYLCSVGEQDSPLHFGNGTRLTVT.

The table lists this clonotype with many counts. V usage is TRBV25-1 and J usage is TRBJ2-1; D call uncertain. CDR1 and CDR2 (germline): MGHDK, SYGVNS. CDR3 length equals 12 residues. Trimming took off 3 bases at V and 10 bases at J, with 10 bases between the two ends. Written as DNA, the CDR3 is TGTGCCAGCAGTGAGGGCAGGCTGGAGCAGTTCTTC. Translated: CASSEGRLEQFF.

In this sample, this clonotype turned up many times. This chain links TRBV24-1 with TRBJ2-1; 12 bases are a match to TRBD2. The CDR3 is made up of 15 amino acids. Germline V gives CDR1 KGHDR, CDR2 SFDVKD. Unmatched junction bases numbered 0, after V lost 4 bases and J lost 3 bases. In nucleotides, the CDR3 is TGTGCCACCAGTGAGACTAGCGGGAGCTACAATGAGCAGTTCTTC. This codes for CATSETSGSYNEQFF.

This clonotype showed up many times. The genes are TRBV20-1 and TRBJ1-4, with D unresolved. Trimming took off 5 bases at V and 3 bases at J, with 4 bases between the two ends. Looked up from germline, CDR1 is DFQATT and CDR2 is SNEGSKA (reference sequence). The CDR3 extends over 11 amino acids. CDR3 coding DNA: TGCAGTGCTGAATCTAATGAAAAACTGTTTTTT. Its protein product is CSAESNEKLFF.

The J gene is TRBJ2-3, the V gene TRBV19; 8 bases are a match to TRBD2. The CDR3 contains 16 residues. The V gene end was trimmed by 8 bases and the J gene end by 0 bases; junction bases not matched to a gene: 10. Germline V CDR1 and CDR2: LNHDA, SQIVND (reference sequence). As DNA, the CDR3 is TGTGCCAGTTCAAGCCGGGGGGGGATCAGCACAGATACGCAGTATTTT. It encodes CASSSRGGISTDTQYF. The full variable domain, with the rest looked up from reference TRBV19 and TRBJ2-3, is DGGITQSPKYLFRKEGQNVTLSCEQNLNHDAMYWYRQDPGQGLRLIYYSQIVNDFQKGDIAEGYSVSREKKESFPLTVTSAQKNPTAFYLCASSSRGGISTDTQYFGPGTRLTVL.

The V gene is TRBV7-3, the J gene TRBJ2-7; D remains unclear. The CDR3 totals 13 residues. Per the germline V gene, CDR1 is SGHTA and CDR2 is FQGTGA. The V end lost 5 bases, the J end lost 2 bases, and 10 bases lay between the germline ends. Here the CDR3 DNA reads TGTGCCAGCAGCCCGACATTTGCCTACGAGCAGTACTTC. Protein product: CASSPTFAYEQYF. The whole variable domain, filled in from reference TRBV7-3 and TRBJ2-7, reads GAGVSQTPSNKVTEKGKYVELRCDPISGHTALYWYRQSLGQGPEFLIYFQGTGAADDSGLPNDRFFAVRPEGSVSTLKIQRTERGDSAVYLCASSPTFAYEQYFGPGTRLTVT.

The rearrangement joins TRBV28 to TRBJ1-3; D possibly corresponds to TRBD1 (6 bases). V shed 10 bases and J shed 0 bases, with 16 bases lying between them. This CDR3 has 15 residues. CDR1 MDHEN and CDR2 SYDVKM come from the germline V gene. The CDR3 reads CANRAQVFSGNTIYF. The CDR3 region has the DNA TGTGCCAACAGGGCACAGGTATTCTCTGGAAACACCATATATTTT.

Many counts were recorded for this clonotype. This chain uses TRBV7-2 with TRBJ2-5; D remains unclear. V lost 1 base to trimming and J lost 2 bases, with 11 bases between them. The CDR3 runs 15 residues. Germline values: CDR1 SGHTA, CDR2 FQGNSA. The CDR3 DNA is TGTGCCAGCAGCTTAGTCTACCCACCACAAGAGACCCAGTACTTC. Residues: CASSLVYPPQETQYF.

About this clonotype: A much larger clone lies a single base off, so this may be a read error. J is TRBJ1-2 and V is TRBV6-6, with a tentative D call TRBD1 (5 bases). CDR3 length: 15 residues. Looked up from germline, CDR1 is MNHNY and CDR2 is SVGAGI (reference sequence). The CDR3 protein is CASSHSTGGSYGYTF. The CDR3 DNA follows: TGTGCCAGCAGTCACTCGACGGGGGGGAGCTATGGCTACACCTTC.

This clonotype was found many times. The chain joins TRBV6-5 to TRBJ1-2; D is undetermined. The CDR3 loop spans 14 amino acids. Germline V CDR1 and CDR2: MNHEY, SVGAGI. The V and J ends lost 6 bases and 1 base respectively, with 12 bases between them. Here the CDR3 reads CASRSFEGNYGYTF. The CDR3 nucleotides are TGTGCCAGCAGGAGCTTTGAGGGTAACTATGGCTACACCTTC.

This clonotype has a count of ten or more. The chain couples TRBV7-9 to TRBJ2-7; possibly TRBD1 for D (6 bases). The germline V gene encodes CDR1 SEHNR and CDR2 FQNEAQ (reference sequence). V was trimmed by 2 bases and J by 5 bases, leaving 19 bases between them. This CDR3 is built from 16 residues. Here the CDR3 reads CASSLIVRGRGHEQYF. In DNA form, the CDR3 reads TGTGCCAGCAGCTTAATCGTCAGGGGCAGAGGTCACGAGCAGTACTTC.

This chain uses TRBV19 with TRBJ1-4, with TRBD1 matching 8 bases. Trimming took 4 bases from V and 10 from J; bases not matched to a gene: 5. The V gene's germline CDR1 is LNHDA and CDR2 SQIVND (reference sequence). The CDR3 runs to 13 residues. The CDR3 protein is CASSTTGGGKLFF. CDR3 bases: TGTGCCAGTAGTACCACAGGGGGTGGAAAACTGTTTTTT. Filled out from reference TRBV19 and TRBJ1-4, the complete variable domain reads DGGITQSPKYLFRKEGQNVTLSCEQNLNHDAMYWYRQDPGQGLRLIYYSQIVNDFQKGDIAEGYSVSREKKESFPLTVTSAQKNPTAFYLCASSTTGGGKLFFGSGTQLSVL.

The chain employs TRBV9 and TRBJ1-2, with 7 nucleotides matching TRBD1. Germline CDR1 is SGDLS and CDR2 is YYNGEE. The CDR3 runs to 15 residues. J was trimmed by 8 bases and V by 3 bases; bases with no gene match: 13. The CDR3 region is CASSASTPTGSGYTF. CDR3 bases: TGTGCCAGCAGCGCCTCTACACCGACAGGGAGCGGCTACACCTTC.

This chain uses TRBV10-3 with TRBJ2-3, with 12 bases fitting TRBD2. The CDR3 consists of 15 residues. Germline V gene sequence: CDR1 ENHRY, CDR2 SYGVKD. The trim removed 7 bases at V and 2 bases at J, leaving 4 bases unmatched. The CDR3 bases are TGTGCCATCACCACTAGCGGGGGGCCCACAGATACGCAGTATTTT. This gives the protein CAITTSGGPTDTQYF.

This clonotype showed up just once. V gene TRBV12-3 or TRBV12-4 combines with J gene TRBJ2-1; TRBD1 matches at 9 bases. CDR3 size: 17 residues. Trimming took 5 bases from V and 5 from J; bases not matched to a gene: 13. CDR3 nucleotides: TGTGCCAGCAGTGACCCCGACGGGACAGGGAGAAACAATGAGCAGTTCTTC. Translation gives CASSDPDGTGRNNEQFF.

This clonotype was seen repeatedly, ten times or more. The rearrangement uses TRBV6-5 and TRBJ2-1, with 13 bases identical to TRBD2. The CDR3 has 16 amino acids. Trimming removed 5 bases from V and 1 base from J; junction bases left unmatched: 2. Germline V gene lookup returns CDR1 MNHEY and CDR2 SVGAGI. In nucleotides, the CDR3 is TGTGCCAGCAGTAGGACTAGCGGGGGATCCTACAATGAGCAGTTCTTC. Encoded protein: CASSRTSGGSYNEQFF.

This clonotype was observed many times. DNA of the CDR3: TGCGCCAGCAGTGAATCTCAGCCCACAGATACGCAGTATTTT. It translates to CASSESQPTDTQYF. The chain employs TRBV10-1 and TRBJ2-3; D unclear. Trimming left V 3 bases short and J 2 bases short, with 9 bases between. Looked up from germline, CDR1 is WNHNN and CDR2 is SYGVQD (reference sequence). The CDR3 extends over 14 amino acids.